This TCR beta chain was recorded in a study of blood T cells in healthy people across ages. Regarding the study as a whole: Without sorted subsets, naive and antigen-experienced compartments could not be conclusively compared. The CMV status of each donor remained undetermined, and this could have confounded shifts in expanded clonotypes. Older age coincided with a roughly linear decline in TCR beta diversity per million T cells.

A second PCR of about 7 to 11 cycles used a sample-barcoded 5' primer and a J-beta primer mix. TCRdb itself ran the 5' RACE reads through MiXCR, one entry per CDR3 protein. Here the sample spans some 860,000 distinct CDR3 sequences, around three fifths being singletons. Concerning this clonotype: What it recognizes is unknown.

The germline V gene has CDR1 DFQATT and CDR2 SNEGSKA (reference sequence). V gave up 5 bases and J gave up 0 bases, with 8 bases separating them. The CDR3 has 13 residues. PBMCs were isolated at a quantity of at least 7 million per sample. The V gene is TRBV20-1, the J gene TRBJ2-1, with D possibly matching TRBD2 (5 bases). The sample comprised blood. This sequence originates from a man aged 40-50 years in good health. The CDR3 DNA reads TGCAGTGCTGGGGAGAGCTCCTACAATGAGCAGTTCTTC. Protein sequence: CSAGESSYNEQFF.